The 10 T cell receptor beta chains listed next were all sequenced from one sample in a study of cytomegalovirus exposure and HLA in healthy donors. Primers included in the PCR were 60 Vbeta and 13 Jbeta primers. The repertoire was sequenced with immunoSEQ multiplex PCR; TCRdb's copy has only in-frame clones and lacks some. The sample consists of approximately 100,000 clones, over 70% of them appearing once. Material for sequencing was PBMCs. These receptors were obtained from a boy aged 5-17 years in good health and CMV-seronegative.

The rearrangement uses TRBV7-2 and TRBJ1-5, with 8 bases identical to TRBD1. Germline values: CDR1 SGHTA, CDR2 FQGNSA. V dropped 5 bases and J dropped 4; count of bases not matched to a gene: 1. CDR3 size: 13 residues. For the CDR3, the DNA is TGTGCCAGCAGCAGGACAGGGAATCAGCCCCAGCATTTT. It encodes CASSRTGNQPQHF.

The V gene is TRBV30, the J gene TRBJ1-6; 8 bases are a match to TRBD1. Germline V gene sequence: CDR1 GTSNPN, CDR2 SVGIG (reference sequence). This CDR3 comprises 17 residues. The V segment lost 5 bases and the J segment 7 bases; nucleotides outside the gene matches: 16. CDR3 in DNA: TGTGCCTGGGATCAGGGCAGGGGGCGCGTCTGGAATTCACCCCTCCACTTT. It yields the protein CAWDQGRGRVWNSPLHF.

This clone came up a few times. The rearrangement uses TRBV7-3 and TRBJ2-3; 15 positions match TRBD2. Germline trimming cut 2 bases from V and 2 bases from J; bases unmatched to any gene: 8. Germline CDR1 reads SGHTA; CDR2 reads FQGTGA. The CDR3 sequence is 19 residues long. CDR3 sequence reads: CASSLRGGLAGGPTDTQYF. In DNA, the CDR3 is TGTGCCAGCAGCTTACGCGGAGGACTAGCGGGAGGGCCCACAGATACGCAGTATTTT.

This clone was counted only a few times. The chain joins TRBV9 to TRBJ2-2; 10 positions agree with TRBD1. The germline V gene encodes CDR1 SGDLS and CDR2 YYNGEE. This CDR3 has 14 residues. The ends lost 3 bases at V and 7 bases at J; junction bases unmatched: 3. The CDR3 sequence: CASSGQGAGGELFF. For the CDR3, the DNA is TGTGCCAGCAGCGGACAGGGGGCGGGCGGGGAGCTGTTTTTT.

This clone showed up just a few times. The chain carries TRBV5-1 and TRBJ1-1, with 9 bases matching TRBD1. The V gene's germline CDR1 is SGHRS and CDR2 YFSETQ. V lost 0 bases and J lost 5; bases outside the gene matches: 2. The CDR3 sequence is 14 residues long. CDR3: CASSLGTGVTEAFF. In DNA, the CDR3 is TGCGCCAGCAGCTTGGGGACAGGGGTAACTGAAGCTTTCTTT.

The chain combines TRBV7-6 with TRBJ2-3; D may be TRBD1 (6 bases). Trimming cost V 7 bases and J 2 bases, with 16 bases left between them. Germline-derived CDR1 and CDR2 are SGHVS and FNYEAQ. CDR3 length equals 15 residues. The CDR3 loop reads CASTPYRAHTDTQYF. For the CDR3, the DNA is TGTGCCAGCACCCCTTACAGGGCGCACACAGATACGCAGTATTTT.

V gene TRBV5-1 combines with J gene TRBJ1-2; 10 bases are a match to TRBD1. CDR1 SGHRS and CDR2 YFSETQ come from the germline V gene. V lost 0 bases and J lost 2; bases outside the gene matches: 1. This CDR3 region has 15 residues. The CDR3 DNA is TGCGCCAGCAGCTTGGGACAGGGGGCGAACTATGGCTACACCTTC. Amino acids: CASSLGQGANYGYTF.

Here the CDR3 DNA reads TGTGCCTGGAGTGTCGGCAGGGGGACGGAAAAACTGTTTTTT. Encoded protein: CAWSVGRGTEKLFF. The rearrangement links TRBV30 to TRBJ1-4; 7 bases are shared with TRBD1. The V gene end was trimmed by 0 bases and the J gene end by 8 bases; junction bases not matched to a gene: 6. This CDR3 comprises 14 residues. Germline V CDR1 and CDR2: GTSNPN, SVGIG (reference sequence).

This clone was counted between two and nine times. The chain couples TRBV6-5 to TRBJ1-2; D perhaps matches TRBD1 (6 bases). The length of the CDR3 is 15 residues. V was clipped by 2 bases and J by 4 bases, with 14 bases between them. The V gene's germline CDR1 is MNHEY and CDR2 SVGAGI. The CDR3 sequence: CASSYRQGYAYGYTF. CDR3 in DNA: TGTGCCAGCAGTTACCGCCAGGGGTACGCCTATGGCTACACCTTC.

This clone has a handful of counts. The chain links TRBV4-1 to TRBJ1-1, with TRBD1 matching 7 bases. The CDR3 loop spans 16 amino acids. The germline V gene encodes CDR1 MGHRA and CDR2 YSYEKL. Trimming took 1 base from V and 1 from J; bases not matched to a gene: 6. This CDR3 reads CASSQGQWDRNTEAFF. In DNA, the CDR3 is TGCGCCAGCAGCCAAGGTCAGTGGGACAGGAACACTGAAGCTTTCTTT.